The clone carrying this TCR beta chain was recorded a few times. The data derive from a study of blood T cell repertoires in COVID-19. Overall study context: Sites across the United States, Italy and Spain contributed samples from acute and convalescent COVID-19. PBMCs, B-cell-depleted T cells, or T cells provided the cDNA or gDNA that made up the material.

Original handling: Reference gene primer amplification gave nucleated cell count estimates. The table came from immunoSEQ multiplex PCR; TCRdb's copy has only in-frame clones and leaves some out. V, J and clone size reflect that table, while D and trimming were determined from the DNA. The profile covers about 39,000 clones, with 80% to 90% appearing a single time and around 24% taken by the ten largest. This receptor was identified in a man aged 50-59 years with active or convalescent COVID-19. Sequences were obtained from peripheral blood.

CDR3 protein: CASSLEPGFNEKLFF. For the CDR3, the DNA is TGTGCCAGCAGCTTAGAACCAGGCTTCAATGAAAAACTGTTTTTT. The chain joins TRBV7-6 to TRBJ1-4; D gene ambiguous. Deletions cut 1 base from V and 5 bases from J, with 11 bases between. The germline V gene encodes CDR1 SGHVS and CDR2 FNYEAQ. There are 15 residues in the CDR3.